This T cell receptor (beta chain) was retrieved from a study of siplizumab effects on memory and regulatory T cells. Study-level findings and limits: Memory T cells appeared less diverse than naive cells, which seemed to contribute substantially to alloresponse. Siplizumab cultures yielded proliferating Tregs whose suppressive function was not confirmed. Alloreactive sequences traceable to unstimulated CD4+ memory cells declined significantly under siplizumab.

This table comes from immunoSEQ multiplex PCR, and its TCRdb copy is limited to in-frame clones, with some not included. The sample has approximately 98,000 clones; roughly 94% are singletons. This CDR3 comprises 16 residues. Trimming removed 3 bases from V and 4 bases from J; junction bases left unmatched: 8. Germline V gives CDR1 LGHNT, CDR2 FRNRAP. A word on this clone: Its antigen remains unidentified.

The sample consisted of non-Treg CD4+ T cells sorted from blood. The genes are TRBV12-5 and TRBJ2-1; 8 bases agree with TRBD2. This receptor was taken from a human donor in good health. CDR3 DNA: TGTGCTAGTGGTTTCGGTGCGGGAGGTCATTACAATGAGCAGTTCTTC. Encoded protein: CASGFGAGGHYNEQFF.